Following are 29 T cell receptor beta chains from one sample sequenced in a study of blood T cell repertoires in COVID-19. Sequencing used immunoSEQ multiplex PCR; TCRdb keeps in-frame clones, though not all of them. The data show some 250,000 clones, with roughly 80% seen just once and about 4.5% held by the top ten. The sample was peripheral blood. These receptors all stem from a man aged 45 to 65 with active or convalescent COVID-19.

This chain joins TRBV18 and TRBJ1-2; D is unresolved. Germline V lookup: CDR1 KGHSH, CDR2 LQKENI. This CDR3 spans 16 amino acids. The ends were cut back, 3 bases at V and 2 bases at J, with 16 bases in the middle. The CDR3 loop is CASSPPRGHTNYGYTF. CDR3 in DNA: TGTGCCAGCTCACCCCCCCGAGGGCATACAAACTATGGCTACACCTTC.

The V and J genes are TRBV11-2 and TRBJ2-5; 7 positions match TRBD2. Germline lookup yields CDR1 SGHAT and CDR2 FQNNGV. Trimming cost V 1 base and J 1 base; bases outside gene matches: 6. The CDR3 is 16 residues long. The CDR3 DNA sequence: TGTGCCAGCAGCTTAGGGAAAAGCGGGGTCCAAGAGACCCAGTACTTC. Translating it yields CASSLGKSGVQETQYF. The full variable domain, completed using reference TRBV11-2 and TRBJ2-5, is EAGVAQSPRYKIIEKRQSVAFWCNPISGHATLYWYQQILGQGPKLLIQFQNNGVVDDSQLPKDRFSAERLKGVDSTLKIQPAKLEDSAVYLCASSLGKSGVQETQYFGPGTRLLVL.

As to this clone: Other DNA sequences in this specimen translate into the identical CDR3. The rearrangement joins TRBV5-1 to TRBJ1-2, with a tentative D call TRBD1 (5 bases). Between the trimmed V and J ends, which lost 2 bases and 3 bases, there was a span of 8 bases. This CDR3 region has 13 residues. Germline values: CDR1 SGHRS, CDR2 YFSETQ. The CDR3 sequence: CASSLRGDYGYTF. The CDR3 nucleotides read TGCGCCAGCAGCTTACGGGGGGACTATGGCTACACCTTC.

The rearrangement links TRBV5-6 to TRBJ2-1; 9 bases are shared with TRBD1. CDR1 is SGHDT and CDR2 is YYEEEE in the germline V gene. The CDR3 sequence is 15 residues long. Trimming cost V 3 bases and J 3 bases; bases outside gene matches: 4. The DNA of the CDR3 is TGTGCCAGCAGCTCCGGGACAGGGATCTACAATGAGCAGTTCTTC. This sequence encodes CASSSGTGIYNEQFF.

The chain carries TRBV29-1 and TRBJ2-2, with TRBD1 identical over 7 bases. Germline CDR1 SQVTM, CDR2 ANQGSEA. V was clipped by 7 bases and J by 5 bases; unmatched bases: 13. This CDR3 is built from 15 residues. DNA of the CDR3: TGCAGCGCCGCTACAGGGGTGGAAAGGACCGGGGAGCTGTTTTTT. This encodes CSAATGVERTGELFF.

The gene calls are TRBV9 and TRBJ2-1; 15 bases are shared with TRBD2. Trimming took 4 bases from V and 10 from J; bases not matched to a gene: 3. Germline V gene lookup returns CDR1 SGDLS and CDR2 YYNGEE. This CDR3 spans 14 amino acids. The CDR3 nucleotides are TGTGCCAGCAGCCGTGGACTAGCGGGAGGGGAGCAGTTCTTC. Amino acid sequence: CASSRGLAGGEQFF.

The chain employs TRBV2 and TRBJ1-2, with no clear D. CDR1 is SNHLY, CDR2 FYNNEI, per germline. V was clipped by 10 bases and J by 0 bases, with 15 bases between them. The length of the CDR3 is 14 residues. The CDR3 sequence: CATTRQLANYGYTF. Here the CDR3 DNA reads TGTGCCACTACGAGGCAGTTAGCTAACTATGGCTACACCTTC.

In this sample, this clone turned up once. The chain joins TRBV3-1 (or the pseudogene TRBV3-2) to TRBJ2-1; tentative D call: TRBD2 (5 bases). V was shortened by 3 bases and J by 6 bases, with 12 bases between the two germline ends. The CDR3 has 14 residues. Germline-derived CDR1 and CDR2 are LGHDT and YNNKEL (reference sequence). The DNA for the CDR3 is TGTGCCAGCAGCCATCAACCGGGGATCAATGAGCAGTTCTTC. This translates into CASSHQPGINEQFF.

V is TRBV2 and J is TRBJ1-2, with a tentative D call TRBD1 (5 bases). The germline V and J ends were trimmed by 9 bases and 5 bases, with 13 bases remaining between them. The CDR3 contains 12 residues. Germline V CDR1 and CDR2: SNHLY, FYNNEI. The CDR3 DNA reads as TGTGCCAGTTCCACTGACAGATATGGCTACACCTTC. Translation gives CASSTDRYGYTF.

V and J are TRBV20-1 and TRBJ2-7, with D perhaps matching TRBD1 (6 bases). CDR3 length: 11 residues. V shed 5 bases and J shed 7 bases, with 12 bases lying between them. The germline V gene encodes CDR1 DFQATT and CDR2 SNEGSKA (reference sequence). This CDR3 is CSAQGGKEQYF. The CDR3 DNA reads TGCAGTGCTCAAGGGGGAAAGGAGCAGTACTTC.

The V gene is TRBV6-5, the J gene TRBJ1-1; D is ambiguous. CDR1 and CDR2 (germline): MNHEY, SVGAGI. There are 13 residues in the CDR3. Trimming removed 2 bases from V and 1 base from J, with 5 bases in between. CDR3 in DNA: TGTGCCAGCAGTTACCTACCGAACACTGAAGCTTTCTTT. Amino acids: CASSYLPNTEAFF.

The chain links TRBV6-5 to TRBJ2-7; weak D call: TRBD2 (5 bases). The CDR3 has 14 residues. V lost 0 bases to trimming and J lost 2 bases, with 8 bases between them. Germline-derived CDR1 and CDR2 are MNHEY and SVGAGI. CDR3 coding DNA: TGTGCCAGCAGTTACTCGAGGGCACCCTACGAGCAGTACTTC. It is translated as CASSYSRAPYEQYF.

J is TRBJ1-4 and V is TRBV2; perhaps TRBD1 as D (6 bases). The CDR3 is 14 amino acids. In germline, CDR1 is SNHLY, CDR2 FYNNEI. Trimming pared 3 bases from V and 7 bases from J, leaving 12 bases between. CDR3 protein: CASSDGGAIEKLFF. The CDR3 nucleotides read TGTGCCAGCAGTGATGGGGGGGCAATTGAAAAACTGTTTTTT.

CDR3 coding DNA: TGTGCCAGCAGCTCACCCGGGACAGAGAGAAACTATGGCTACACCTTC. The encoded protein is CASSSPGTERNYGYTF. The chain has TRBV5-4 and TRBJ1-2, with 7 bases matching TRBD1. V shed 3 bases, J shed 2 bases, and the junction held 10 bases outside the gene matches. Per germline, CDR1 SGHNT and CDR2 YYREEE (reference sequence). The CDR3 covers 16 residues.

This sequence joins TRBV19 and TRBJ1-1; D unclear. Germline-derived CDR1 and CDR2 are LNHDA and SQIVND (reference sequence). The V end lost 2 bases, the J end lost 0 bases, and 13 bases lay between the germline ends. CDR3 length: 16 amino acids. CDR3 sequence (DNA): TGTGCCAGTAGTATACCGACACCTCTAATGAACACTGAAGCTTTCTTT. Its protein product is CASSIPTPLMNTEAFF.

This clone was recorded once. The chain recombines TRBV11-2 with TRBJ2-3; the D gene is possibly TRBD1 (6 bases). Trimming stripped 1 base from V and 2 bases from J, with 10 bases between. The CDR3 has 15 residues. Germline CDR1 and CDR2: SGHAT and FQNNGV. The CDR3 bases are TGTGCCAGCAGCTTAGGGCAGGGGCTCACAGATACGCAGTATTTT. Protein: CASSLGQGLTDTQYF.

J is TRBJ2-5 and V is TRBV9; 12 nucleotides match TRBD2. V dropped 3 bases and J dropped 2; count of bases not matched to a gene: 11. Per germline, CDR1 SGDLS and CDR2 YYNGEE. The CDR3 length is 18 residues. The CDR3 bases are TGTGCCAGCAGCGGCGGGACTAGCGGGTTCCTAGGGCAAGAGACCCAGTACTTC. Protein sequence: CASSGGTSGFLGQETQYF.

V is TRBV6-5 and J is TRBJ2-1, with D perhaps matching TRBD2 (7 bases). Germline V gene lookup returns CDR1 MNHEY and CDR2 SVGAGI. The CDR3 loop spans 15 amino acids. Trimming cost V 7 bases and J 5 bases, with 18 bases left between them. CDR3 sequence reads: CASTPWGGTDNEQFF. DNA for the CDR3: TGTGCCAGCACTCCATGGGGGGGCACAGACAATGAGCAGTTCTTC.

V gene TRBV29-1 combines with J gene TRBJ1-2, with 8 positions matching TRBD1. CDR3 length: 14 residues. Germline assignment: CDR1 SQVTM and CDR2 ANQGSEA. The junction had 6 bases not matched to a gene; V was cut back by 5 bases and J by 1 base. The CDR3 loop reads CSVTGTGVNYGYTF. The CDR3 DNA sequence: TGCAGCGTTACCGGGACAGGAGTTAACTATGGCTACACCTTC.

The chain has TRBV14 and TRBJ2-7; TRBD1 aligns across 11 bases. There are 15 residues in the CDR3. Germline V gene lookup returns CDR1 SGHDN and CDR2 FVKESK. The V segment lost 3 bases and the J segment 6 bases; nucleotides outside the gene matches: 7. CDR3 DNA: TGTGCCAGCAGCCACCAGGACAGGGGGCTGGGCGAGCAGTACTTC. This codes for CASSHQDRGLGEQYF.

This clone was detected once. The chain is built from TRBV7-2 and TRBJ1-5; tentative D call: TRBD1 (5 bases). There are 15 residues in the CDR3. CDR1 and CDR2 (germline): SGHTA, FQGNSA. Trimming left V 1 base short and J 6 bases short, with 13 bases between. The CDR3 is CASSLGWGGSQPQHF. CDR3 coding DNA: TGTGCCAGCAGCTTAGGGTGGGGCGGGAGTCAGCCCCAGCATTTT.

DNA for the CDR3: TGTGCCTGCCCTAGAAGACAGCCGAACACCGGGGAGCTGTTTTTT. It yields the protein CACPRRQPNTGELFF. This chain connects TRBV30 to TRBJ2-2; D is possibly TRBD1 (5 bases). The germline V and J ends were trimmed by 6 bases and 0 bases, with 14 bases remaining between them. This CDR3 is 15 amino acids long. Per the germline V gene, CDR1 is GTSNPN and CDR2 is SVGIG (reference sequence).

This clone has only a few counts. The gene calls are TRBV28 and TRBJ1-5; no firm D call. CDR1 MDHEN and CDR2 SYDVKM come from the germline V gene. The CDR3 extends over 15 amino acids. V was pared by 2 bases and J by 1 base, with 9 bases between. DNA for the CDR3: TGTGCCAGCAGTTTACCGGGGTCAAGCAATCAGCCCCAGCATTTT. It is translated as CASSLPGSSNQPQHF.

The chain is built from TRBV15 and TRBJ2-2, with TRBD1 as a possible D gene (5 bases). The V gene's germline CDR1 is LNHNV and CDR2 YYDKDF (reference sequence). Trimming cost V 5 bases and J 7 bases, with 20 bases left between them. The CDR3 has 16 residues. The CDR3 DNA reads TGTGCCACCAGCTCGTTCGGGCCCCGTCAGGGCGGGGAGCTGTTTTTT. Translating gives CATSSFGPRQGGELFF.

The chain combines TRBV4-3 with TRBJ1-5; maybe TRBD1 (5 bases). In germline, CDR1 is LGHNA, CDR2 YSLEER. The CDR3 consists of 16 residues. Trimming pared 0 bases from V and 5 bases from J, leaving 14 bases between. CDR3 in DNA: TGCGCCAGCAGCCAAGAACGCCAGGGCGTCCATCAGCCCCAGCATTTT. Translation: CASSQERQGVHQPQHF.

This sequence joins TRBV6-6 and TRBJ1-4; D may be TRBD1 (6 bases). Germline V gene data show CDR1 as MNHNY and CDR2 as SVGAGI (reference sequence). There are 15 residues in the CDR3. V was shortened by 2 bases and J by 7 bases, with 14 bases between the two germline ends. The CDR3 nucleotides are TGTGCCAGCAGTTACGTGCAGGGGTTTAGTGAAAAACTGTTTTTT. This codes for CASSYVQGFSEKLFF.

The CDR3 DNA is TGTGCCAGTAGTAACCGACAGGGGAACACTGAAGCTTTCTTT. Its protein product is CASSNRQGNTEAFF. The chain employs TRBV19 and TRBJ1-1; 7 nucleotides align to TRBD1. This CDR3 is 14 amino acids long. Germline V CDR1 and CDR2: LNHDA, SQIVND (reference sequence). J lost 1 base, V lost 4 bases, and 3 bases had no gene match.

V is TRBV20-1 and J is TRBJ2-5; 12 nucleotides agree with TRBD2. Germline values: CDR1 DFQATT, CDR2 SNEGSKA (reference sequence). This CDR3 region has 16 residues. The junction had 7 bases not matched to a gene; V was cut back by 3 bases and J by 2 bases. This CDR3 is CSASTSSGGAQETQYF. CDR3 bases: TGCAGTGCTAGTACGTCTAGCGGGGGGGCTCAAGAGACCCAGTACTTC.

The rearrangement uses TRBV11-3 and TRBJ2-1; 8 bases are shared with TRBD1. V lost 1 base and J lost 15; bases outside the gene matches: 8. The CDR3 spans 13 residues. Germline loops: CDR1 SGHNT, CDR2 YENEEA. In DNA form, the CDR3 reads TGTGCCAGCAGCTTAGCAAGGACAGGGCTCATGTTCTTC. Protein product: CASSLARTGLMFF.